What follows describes a single T cell receptor (beta chain). Repertoires were generated with immunoSEQ multiplex PCR, while TCRdb's copy carries only in-frame clones and drops some. The table has 150,000 or so clones, 75% to 95% seen once; the top ten hold less than 8.5%. The data were obtained in a study of control samples from healthy donors and cancer patients. The sample was blood. The receptor's source is a man younger than 30 in good health.

The CDR3 here is CASTGTGDHNEQFF. CDR3 DNA sequence: TGTGCCAGCACCGGGACAGGGGACCACAATGAGCAGTTCTTC. The chain links TRBV28 to TRBJ2-1; TRBD1 matches at 10 bases. Germline CDR1 and CDR2: MDHEN and SYDVKM. J lost 5 bases, V lost 7 bases, and 5 bases had no gene match. This CDR3 region has 14 residues.